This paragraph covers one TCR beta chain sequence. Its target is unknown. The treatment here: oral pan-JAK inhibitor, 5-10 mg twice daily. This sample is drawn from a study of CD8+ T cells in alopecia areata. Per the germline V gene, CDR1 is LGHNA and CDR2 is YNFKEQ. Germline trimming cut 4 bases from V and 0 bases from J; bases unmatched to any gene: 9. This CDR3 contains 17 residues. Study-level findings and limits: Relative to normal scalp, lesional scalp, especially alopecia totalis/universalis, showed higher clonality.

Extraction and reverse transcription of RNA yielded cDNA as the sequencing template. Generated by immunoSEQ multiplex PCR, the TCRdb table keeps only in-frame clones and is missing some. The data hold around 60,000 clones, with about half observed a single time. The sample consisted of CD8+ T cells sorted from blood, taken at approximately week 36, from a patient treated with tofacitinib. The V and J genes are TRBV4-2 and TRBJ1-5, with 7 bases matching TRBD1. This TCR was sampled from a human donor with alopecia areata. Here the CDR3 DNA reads TGTGCCAGCAGCCGAGAAACCGGGACAGATAGCAATCAGCCCCAGCATTTT. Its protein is CASSRETGTDSNQPQHF.